This T cell receptor beta chain was obtained from a study of T cell repertoires in cytomegalovirus infection. Looking at the study overall: Well-studied HLA-B-restricted CMV epitopes were used in the study alongside recently identified HLA-C-restricted ones. The public TCR beta signatures pointed to both CMV infection and matching HLA type.

Whole-study findings and limits: What dominated the ex vivo response were HLA-C-restricted CMV-specific TCR beta clonotypes. Summed frequency of shared TCR beta families picked out CMV carriers who also had the relevant HLA.

For this clonotype: Its antigen is not identified.

TCRdb re-called the reads with MiXCR, one entry per CDR3 protein. In the table there are some 700,000 distinct CDR3 sequences, around 35% of which are singletons. The V end lost 1 base, the J end lost 1 base, and 12 bases lay between the germline ends. Germline lookup yields CDR1 SGHKS and CDR2 YYEKEE (reference sequence). The CDR3 runs 15 residues. The starting material was cultured PBMCs, obtained from culture after CMV antigen stimulation. The receptor's source is a human donor in good health (CMV status not recorded). Some clones in this sample may be carry-over from other donors' samples. This sequence joins TRBV5-5 and TRBJ2-7, with D maybe TRBD2 (6 bases). In DNA form, the CDR3 reads TGTGCCAGCAGCTTGCGTGTTCGGGGGTCCTACGAGCAGTACTTC. Translation: CASSLRVRGSYEQYF. Together with reference TRBV5-5 and TRBJ2-7, the CDR3 gives the full variable domain: DAGVTQSPTHLIKTRGQQVTLRCSPISGHKSVSWYQQVLGQGPQFIFQYYEKEERGRGNFPDRFSARQFPNYSSELNVNALLLGDSALYLCASSLRVRGSYEQYFGPGTRLTVT.